These T cell receptor beta chains were read from a single sample in a study of tumor-infiltrating lymphocytes in oesophageal squamous cell carcinoma. TCRdb analysed the PCR reads with MiXCR anew, one entry per CDR3 protein. This sample yields fewer than 25,000 distinct CDR3 sequences, of which roughly 40% are seen a single time; around two fifths belongs to the top ten. Sequenced material: esophageal tumor tissue. Receptors originate from a male donor with esophageal squamous cell carcinoma. The CDR3 runs from the conserved cysteine through the conserved F or W. Fields, in order: CDR3 length, J gene, V gene, CDR3 protein.

cdr3_length: 20; j_call: TRBJ1-5; v_call: TRBV9; cdr3_aa: CASSVGDKRRIYGANQPQHF
cdr3_length: 14; j_call: TRBJ2-5; v_call: TRBV27; cdr3_aa: CASRTALYQETQYF
cdr3_length: 21; j_call: TRBJ2-5; v_call: TRBV20-1; cdr3_aa: CSATIRGQGTSGRAVYNEQYF
cdr3_length: 13; j_call: TRBJ1-1; v_call: TRBV7-2; cdr3_aa: CASSLGSLTEAFF
cdr3_length: 16; j_call: TRBJ2-1; v_call: TRBV19; cdr3_aa: CASSQLAGGSYNEQFF
cdr3_length: 15; j_call: TRBJ2-1; v_call: TRBV18; cdr3_aa: CASSPGTSRYNEQFF
cdr3_length: 16; j_call: TRBJ2-4; v_call: TRBV28; cdr3_aa: CASSKTPIGAKNIQYF
cdr3_length: 14; j_call: TRBJ1-2; v_call: TRBV24-1; cdr3_aa: CATSDGQGALGYTF
cdr3_length: 16; j_call: TRBJ2-5; v_call: TRBV7-9; cdr3_aa: CASSIYSGLAEETQYF
cdr3_length: 18; j_call: -; v_call: TRBV7-2; cdr3_aa: CASSKGYGTETYYNEQFF
cdr3_length: 11; j_call: TRBJ2-4; v_call: TRBV6-4; cdr3_aa: CASSDAPPLHF
cdr3_length: 16; j_call: TRBJ1-5; v_call: TRBV10-3; cdr3_aa: CATTGGRFNSNQPQHF
cdr3_length: 19; j_call: TRBJ2-3; v_call: TRBV4-1; cdr3_aa: CASSQTGLEFDASTDTQYF
cdr3_length: 14; j_call: TRBJ1-1; v_call: TRBV7-2; cdr3_aa: CASSFGGLGTEAFF
cdr3_length: 15; j_call: TRBJ2-3; v_call: TRBV7-8; cdr3_aa: CASSSGGTPRDTQYF
cdr3_length: 13; j_call: TRBJ2-5; v_call: TRBV7-1; cdr3_aa: CASRTESWDEQYF
cdr3_length: 14; j_call: -; v_call: TRBV12-3/TRBV12-4; cdr3_aa: CASSLGGGIYEQYF
cdr3_length: 17; j_call: TRBJ2-2; v_call: TRBV6-2/TRBV6-3; cdr3_aa: CASSYVGRPTNTGELFF
cdr3_length: 14; j_call: TRBJ2-7; v_call: TRBV7-2; cdr3_aa: CASSLFGGGGEQYF
cdr3_length: 15; j_call: -; v_call: TRBV7-2; cdr3_aa: CASSLTGTPYYEQYF
cdr3_length: 14; j_call: TRBJ2-4; v_call: TRBV11-3; cdr3_aa: CASSSTGESNIQYF
cdr3_length: 20; j_call: TRBJ2-6; v_call: TRBV11-2; cdr3_aa: CASSLVGVGQGASGANVLTF
cdr3_length: 12; j_call: TRBJ1-4; v_call: TRBV2; cdr3_aa: CASKRANEKLFF
cdr3_length: 14; j_call: TRBJ2-5; v_call: TRBV7-2; cdr3_aa: CASSPTSTQETQYF
cdr3_length: 13; j_call: -; v_call: TRBV7-8; cdr3_aa: CASSSLASYEQYF
cdr3_length: 14; j_call: TRBJ2-7; v_call: TRBV7-9; cdr3_aa: CASSLAQGNYEQYF
cdr3_length: 15; j_call: -; v_call: TRBV24-1; cdr3_aa: CATSDTGDRGWEQYF
cdr3_length: 16; j_call: TRBJ2-5; v_call: TRBV7-2; cdr3_aa: CASSLGDRGYQETQYF
cdr3_length: 14; j_call: TRBJ2-4; v_call: TRBV10-3; cdr3_aa: CAIRGTGVGNIQYF
cdr3_length: 17; j_call: TRBJ2-2; v_call: TRBV5-1; cdr3_aa: CASSLGTSGRGPGELFF
cdr3_length: 15; j_call: TRBJ2-1; v_call: TRBV5-1; cdr3_aa: CASSETSGGVYEQFF
cdr3_length: 16; j_call: -; v_call: TRBV24-1; cdr3_aa: CATSDFGTGPQETQYF
cdr3_length: 13; j_call: TRBJ1-2; v_call: TRBV19; cdr3_aa: CASSPQGDYGYTF
cdr3_length: 13; j_call: -; v_call: TRBV5-1; cdr3_aa: CASSYGQGGEQYF
cdr3_length: 15; j_call: TRBJ2-2; v_call: TRBV12-3/TRBV12-4; cdr3_aa: CASSFQRGAGGELFF
cdr3_length: 14; j_call: TRBJ2-4; v_call: TRBV7-4; cdr3_aa: CASSLTVDGSPLHF
cdr3_length: 14; j_call: TRBJ2-3; v_call: TRBV5-1; cdr3_aa: CASSSGTSTDTQYF
cdr3_length: 14; j_call: -; v_call: TRBV7-6; cdr3_aa: CASSPGSVTYEQYF
cdr3_length: 18; j_call: -; v_call: TRBV7-6; cdr3_aa: CASSSSGGGGHSYNEQFF
cdr3_length: 13; j_call: -; v_call: TRBV7-6; cdr3_aa: CASSLRYLNEQFF
cdr3_length: 15; j_call: -; v_call: TRBV6-6; cdr3_aa: CASSYSLGGGTEAFF
cdr3_length: 14; j_call: TRBJ2-1; v_call: TRBV10-2; cdr3_aa: CASAFGSSYNEQFF
cdr3_length: 13; j_call: TRBJ2-1; v_call: TRBV24-1; cdr3_aa: CATRKGARDEQFF
cdr3_length: 13; j_call: -; v_call: TRBV7-2; cdr3_aa: CASSPRWDHEQYF
cdr3_length: 15; j_call: TRBJ1-6; v_call: TRBV7-6; cdr3_aa: CASSFTDYGDSPLHF
cdr3_length: 13; j_call: TRBJ2-1; v_call: TRBV2; cdr3_aa: CARTIDLGNEQFF
cdr3_length: 11; j_call: TRBJ2-7; v_call: TRBV10-3; cdr3_aa: CAIRDSYEQYF
cdr3_length: 15; j_call: TRBJ1-5; v_call: TRBV7-8; cdr3_aa: CASSQTMGGSQPQHF